Detailed here is one T cell receptor (beta chain). Its antigen is undetermined. These data come from a study of OX40 agonist ivuxolimab in advanced cancers. Overall study results and limits: Fewer expanded clones were found on average in CD4+ than in CD8+ T cells. It was also the case that some nonresponders had low normalized T-cell clonal expansion.

Trimming cost V 5 bases and J 1 base, with 20 bases left between them. CDR1 and CDR2 from the germline V gene are SGHAT and FQNNGV. The CDR3 covers 17 residues. Produced via immunoSEQ multiplex PCR; TCRdb's table is partial and in-frame only. The sample shows tens of thousands of clones, roughly 90% of them seen only once. Sampled blood was obtained at baseline, cycle 4 day 1, and cycle 7 day 1. This material consisted of CD4+ or CD8+ T cells sorted from blood, taken in a trial of the OX40 agonist ivuxolimab. The V call is TRBV11-2, the J call TRBJ2-5; D could derive from TRBD1 or TRBD2 (6 bases each). The receptor was derived from an adult with an advanced solid tumor such as melanoma, head and neck, liver or kidney cancer. As DNA, the CDR3 is TGTGCCAGCAGCGAAGGGGGTTTCTGGGGGGTCCAAGAGACCCAGTACTTC. Encoded protein: CASSEGGFWGVQETQYF.